The 18 T cell receptor beta chains below all came from one sample that was sequenced in a study of T cells in localized non-small cell lung cancer. The assay was immunoSEQ multiplex PCR, and TCRdb's table has in-frame clones only and misses some. This sample has tens of thousands of clones, with more than 75% found just once. This material consisted of peripheral blood, taken before any cancer treatment. These receptors all stem from a male donor at least 60 years old with stage I squamous cell lung carcinoma.

The chain has TRBV7-9 and TRBJ2-3, with D tentatively TRBD2 (6 bases). Between the trimmed V and J ends, which lost 1 base and 4 bases, there was a span of 15 bases. This CDR3 has 16 amino acids. Germline V gene sequence: CDR1 SEHNR, CDR2 FQNEAQ (reference sequence). CDR3 protein: CASSLVGGVWSDTQYF. The DNA for the CDR3 is TGTGCCAGCAGCTTAGTCGGGGGTGTATGGTCAGATACGCAGTATTTT. The variable domain in full, with the rest retrieved from reference TRBV7-9 and TRBJ2-3, is DTGVSQNPRHKITKRGQNVTFRCDPISEHNRLYWYRQTLGQGPEFLTYFQNEAQLEKSRLLSDRFSAERPKGSFSTLEIQRTEQGDSAMYLCASSLVGGVWSDTQYFGPGTRLTVL.

This chain joins TRBV14 and TRBJ1-6; no clear D gene. V lost 4 bases to trimming and J lost 14 bases, with 21 bases between them. The germline gives CDR1 SGHDN, CDR2 FVKESK. CDR3 size: 15 residues. The CDR3 coding sequence is TGTGCCAGCAGCCCCCCCGGAGTCACGGGCAGGTCCCTCCACTTT. It is translated as CASSPPGVTGRSLHF.

This clone occurred a few times. The genes are TRBV27 and TRBJ2-3; 9 nucleotides align to TRBD1. Germline V gene data show CDR1 as MNHEY and CDR2 as SMNVEV (reference sequence). The CDR3 is 16 residues long. V was pared by 3 bases and J by 1 base, with 5 bases of the junction left unmatched. CDR3 DNA: TGTGCCAGCAGTTTCCTTACAGGGGGCGGCACAGATACGCAGTATTTT. Its protein is CASSFLTGGGTDTQYF.

The chain is built from TRBV21-1 and TRBJ1-1. TRBV21-1 is an annotated pseudogene. The length of the CDR3 is 12 residues. CDR3 coding DNA: TGTGCCAGCAGCAAAGGGAGCACTGAAGCTTTCTTT. Encoded protein: CASSKGSTEAFF.

The rearrangement links TRBV2 to TRBJ2-6; maybe TRBD1 (6 bases). Germline lookup yields CDR1 SNHLY and CDR2 FYNNEI. The CDR3 has 14 amino acids. With 6 bases removed from V and 4 bases from J, the gap between germline ends came to 10 bases. CDR3 bases: TGTGCCAGCAGGGCAGGGGTCGGGGCCAACGTCCTGACTTTC. Its translation: CASRAGVGANVLTF.

This clone was recorded once. This chain joins TRBV19 and TRBJ1-2, with TRBD1 matching 8 bases. CDR3 length: 13 amino acids. Germline V CDR1 and CDR2: LNHDA, SQIVND (reference sequence). Trimming took 8 bases from V and 0 from J; bases not matched to a gene: 2. The CDR3 nucleotides are TGTGCCAGTGGACAGGGAACTAACTATGGCTACACCTTC. Translated: CASGQGTNYGYTF.

This clone has more than one count but fewer than ten. V and J are TRBV2 and TRBJ1-5, with D possibly matching TRBD1 (5 bases). The CDR3 spans 14 residues. Germline assignment: CDR1 SNHLY and CDR2 FYNNEI. Trimming removed 2 bases at V and 7 bases at J, with 12 bases between. The CDR3 DNA sequence: TGTGCCAGCAGTGAATGGGGGAGACGGCAGCCCCAGCATTTT. Its translation is CASSEWGRRQPQHF.

CDR3 sequence (DNA): TGTGCCAGCAGTTGGCAGGACGAGCAGTACTTC. Amino acids: CASSWQDEQYF. The V call is TRBV2, the J call TRBJ2-7, with D uncertain. Germline-derived CDR1 and CDR2 are SNHLY and FYNNEI. Trimming took off 5 bases at V and 5 bases at J, with 7 bases between the two ends. The CDR3 length is 11 residues. Supplemented by reference TRBV2 and TRBJ2-7, the full variable domain reads EPEVTQTPSHQVTQMGQEVILRCVPISNHLYFYWYRQILGQKVEFLVSFYNNEISEKSEIFDDQFSVERPDGSNFTLKIRSTKLEDSAMYFCASSWQDEQYFGPGTRLTVT.

This chain connects TRBV6-6 to TRBJ2-5, with 10 bases aligning to TRBD1. Unmatched junction bases numbered 13, after V lost 8 bases and J lost 7 bases. CDR3 length: 15 residues. Germline V gene data show CDR1 as MNHNY and CDR2 as SVGAGI (reference sequence). Written as DNA, the CDR3 is TGTGCCAGCCGAGGGACAGGGGATCCTGGCGGGACCCAGTACTTC. Translation: CASRGTGDPGGTQYF.

This clone was observed a handful of times. V is TRBV10-2 and J is TRBJ2-7; tentative D call: TRBD2 (5 bases). Per germline, CDR1 WSHSY and CDR2 SAAADI. The CDR3 has 14 residues. Between the trimmed V and J ends, which lost 5 bases and 3 bases, there was a span of 14 bases. CDR3 protein: CASSREGTDYEQYF. The CDR3 DNA reads as TGCGCCAGCAGTCGAGAGGGAACCGACTACGAGCAGTACTTC.

The rearrangement uses TRBV15 and TRBJ1-1; no definite D call. Trimming shortened V by 0 bases and J by 9 bases, and 14 bases separated the two germline ends. Germline CDR1 reads LNHNV; CDR2 reads YYDKDF (reference sequence). The CDR3 length is 14 residues. The CDR3 nucleotides are TGTGCCACCAGCAGAGATTGGACTGAGGCTAAAGCTTTCTTT. Translated, it gives CATSRDWTEAKAFF.

V is TRBV30 and J is TRBJ2-5; D is undetermined. The CDR3 totals 15 residues. Per germline, CDR1 GTSNPN and CDR2 SVGIG (reference sequence). Trimming cost V 6 bases and J 0 bases, with 17 bases left between them. CDR3 DNA sequence: TGTGCCTGTGCCCTTCGAGTTCCGTACCAAGAGACCCAGTACTTC. Translation gives CACALRVPYQETQYF.

This clone was seen once. The J gene is TRBJ1-2, the V gene TRBV7-8; a weak D match, TRBD1 (6 bases). With 2 bases removed from V and 4 bases from J, the gap between germline ends came to 8 bases. The length of the CDR3 is 13 residues. CDR1 is SGHVS and CDR2 is FQNEAQ in the germline V gene. In DNA form, the CDR3 reads TGTGCCAGCAGCTTACCAGGGGCCTATGGCTACACCTTC. Translating gives CASSLPGAYGYTF. Using reference TRBV7-8 and TRBJ1-2 for the parts outside the CDR3, the full variable domain is GAGVSQSPRYKVAKRGQDVALRCDPISGHVSLFWYQQALGQGPEFLTYFQNEAQLDKSGLPSDRFFAERPEGSVSTLKIQRTQQEDSAVYLCASSLPGAYGYTFGSGTRLTVV.

This chain joins TRBV14 and TRBJ2-7, with D perhaps TRBD1 or TRBD2 (5 bases each). The CDR3 is 15 amino acids. CDR1 SGHDN and CDR2 FVKESK come from the germline V gene. Trimming shortened V by 0 bases and J by 4 bases, and 13 bases separated the two germline ends. DNA of the CDR3: TGTGCCAGCAGCCAAGATCGCCGGGACCATTACGAGCAGTACTTC. This codes for CASSQDRRDHYEQYF.

The chain couples TRBV30 to TRBJ2-5, with D unresolved. Germline CDR1 GTSNPN, CDR2 SVGIG (reference sequence). V shed 3 bases and J shed 2 bases, with 13 bases lying between them. This CDR3 contains 14 residues. CDR3 region: CAWSAYTRQETQYF. The CDR3 DNA follows: TGTGCCTGGAGCGCCTACACTCGACAAGAGACCCAGTACTTC.

This clone was seen only a few times. This rearrangement joins TRBV2 to TRBJ2-1, with 7 bases lining up with TRBD2. The germline V gene has CDR1 SNHLY and CDR2 FYNNEI. This CDR3 spans 13 amino acids. V was pared by 4 bases and J by 15 bases, with 12 bases of the junction left unmatched. CDR3 amino acids: CASSVGGDGLRFF. Here the CDR3 DNA reads TGTGCCAGCAGTGTGGGGGGGGACGGTTTAAGGTTCTTC.

The chain combines TRBV19 with TRBJ1-1; the D is unclear. V lost 6 bases and J lost 4, with 12 bases in between. The CDR3 is made up of 13 amino acids. The germline V gene encodes CDR1 LNHDA and CDR2 SQIVND (reference sequence). The CDR3 DNA sequence: TGTGCCAGTAGCGAGGGCGTAAGCACTGAAGCTTTCTTT. Protein: CASSEGVSTEAFF.

The rearrangement joins TRBV4-1 to TRBJ2-5; 11 bases are shared with TRBD2. Germline assignment: CDR1 MGHRA and CDR2 YSYEKL. The CDR3 is 17 amino acids. V lost 0 bases to trimming and J lost 2 bases; unmatched junction nucleotides: 5. CDR3 bases: TGCGCCAGCAGCCAAGATCCGGCTAGCGGGGGGCAAGAGACCCAGTACTTC. Amino acids: CASSQDPASGGQETQYF.